The T cell receptor beta chain under discussion was sequenced for a study of Ad26.COV2.S vaccination and SARS-CoV-2 variants. Across the study: The donor belonged to the COV1001 Ad26.COV2.S trial arm. Donor got 5x10^10 or 1x10^11 viral particles of Ad26.COV2.S.

This CDR3 has 14 residues. V was clipped by 0 bases and J by 6 bases, with 12 bases between them. In germline, CDR1 is SGDLS, CDR2 YYNGEE. About this clone itself: Its antigen is unidentified.

Specified treatment: approximately 18 received Ad26.COV2.S at low or high dose, single or two shots; about five received placebo; per-sample allocation not given. Samples were taken on day 63 after the first vaccine or placebo injection. General study results and limits: Measurement of non-spike TCR breadth gave similar results in vaccine and placebo recipients.

The protocol was immunoSEQ multiplex PCR, while the TCRdb copy is restricted to in-frame clones and leaves out a portion. The table shows 300,000 to 400,000 clones, with about 85% occurring only once. The specimen was peripheral blood, collected in a trial of Ad26.COV2.S vaccine versus placebo. The V call is TRBV9, the J call TRBJ1-2; no clear D gene. This clonotype originated in a person between 18 and 59 years old who received the Ad26.COV2.S COVID-19 vaccine or a placebo. The CDR3 reads CASSVGPGMDGYTF. The CDR3 coding sequence is TGTGCCAGCAGCGTAGGTCCGGGGATGGATGGCTACACCTTC. The entire variable domain, with the rest obtained from reference TRBV9 and TRBJ1-2, is as follows: DSGVTQTPKHLITATGQRVTLRCSPRSGDLSVYWYQQSLDQGLQFLIQYYNGEERAKGNILERFSAQQFPDLHSELNLSSLELGDSALYFCASSVGPGMDGYTFGSGTRLTVV.